The sequence of this TCR beta chain was determined in a study of blood T cell repertoires in COVID-19. The CDR3 has 15 residues. Trimming pared 0 bases from V and 3 bases from J, leaving 9 bases between. Germline V gives CDR1 SGHRS, CDR2 YFSETQ. Some clones are missing from TCRdb's copy, which holds only in-frame ones; the method was immunoSEQ multiplex PCR. The sample yields over 600,000 clones, around 89% seen once. Sequencing used peripheral blood. The TCR was taken from a woman in her late teens or twenties with acute or convalescent COVID-19. The rearrangement uses TRBV5-1 and TRBJ2-2; the D gene is possibly TRBD1 (6 bases). The CDR3 sequence is CASSLASGDTGELFF. CDR3 coding DNA: TGCGCCAGCAGCTTGGCTTCAGGGGACACCGGGGAGCTGTTTTTT.